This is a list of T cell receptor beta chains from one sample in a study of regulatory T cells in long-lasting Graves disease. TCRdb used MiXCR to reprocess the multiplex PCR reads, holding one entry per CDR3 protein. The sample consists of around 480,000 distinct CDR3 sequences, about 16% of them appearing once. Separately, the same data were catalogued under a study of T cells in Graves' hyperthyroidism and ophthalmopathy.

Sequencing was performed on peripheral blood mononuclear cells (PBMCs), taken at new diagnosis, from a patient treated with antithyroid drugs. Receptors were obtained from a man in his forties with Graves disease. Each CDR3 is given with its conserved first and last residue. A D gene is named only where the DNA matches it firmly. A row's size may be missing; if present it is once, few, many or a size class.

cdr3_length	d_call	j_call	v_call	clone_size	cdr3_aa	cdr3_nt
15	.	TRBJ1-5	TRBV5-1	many	CASSQGPGAGQPQHF	TGCGCCAGCAGCCAGGGCCCAGGGGCTGGACAGCCCCAGCATTTT
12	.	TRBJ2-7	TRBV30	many	CAWREDSYEQYF	TGTGCCTGGAGGGAGGACTCCTACGAGCAGTACTTC
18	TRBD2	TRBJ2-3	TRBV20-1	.	CSARDLGGGRFGTDTQYF	TGCAGTGCTAGAGATCTCGGGGGCGGGAGGTTCGGCACAGATACGCAGTATTTT
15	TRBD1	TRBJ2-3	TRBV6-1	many	CASSESTGSSDTQYF	TGTGCCAGCAGTGAGTCGACAGGGTCTTCAGATACGCAGTATTTT
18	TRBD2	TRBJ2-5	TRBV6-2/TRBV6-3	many	CASSPPTSGRPYQETQYF	TGTGCCAGCAGTCCCCCGACTAGCGGGAGGCCGTACCAAGAGACCCAGTACTTC
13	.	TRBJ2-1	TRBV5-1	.	CASTGTDAYEQFF	TGCGCCAGCACCGGGACCGACGCCTACGAGCAGTTCTTC
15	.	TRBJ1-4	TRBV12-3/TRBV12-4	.	CATQRGGLSNEKLFF	TGTGCCACCCAACGAGGAGGGTTGTCTAATGAAAAACTGTTTTTT
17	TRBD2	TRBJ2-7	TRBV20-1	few	CSARDPRLAGGIHEQYF	TGCAGTGCTAGAGATCCGAGGCTAGCGGGAGGGATACACGAGCAGTACTTC
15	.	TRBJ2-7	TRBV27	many	CASSLYIPPNYEQYF	TGTGCCAGCAGTTTATATATCCCACCAAACTACGAGCAGTACTTC
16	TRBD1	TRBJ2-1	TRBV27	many	CASSLKGTGTYNEQFF	TGTGCCAGCAGTTTAAAGGGGACAGGCACCTACAATGAGCAGTTCTTC
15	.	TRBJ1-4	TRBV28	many	CASSVGQGANEKLFF	TGTGCCAGCAGCGTCGGCCAAGGAGCTAATGAAAAACTGTTTTTT
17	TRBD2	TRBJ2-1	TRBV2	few	CASILAGTSGEVNEQFF	TGTGCCAGCATACTAGCGGGGACTAGCGGGGAAGTCAATGAGCAGTTCTTC
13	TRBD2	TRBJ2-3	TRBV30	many	CAWAIGGADTQYF	TGTGCCTGGGCTATCGGGGGGGCAGATACGCAGTATTTT
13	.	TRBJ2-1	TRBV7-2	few	CASSRDRYNEQFF	TGTGCCAGCAGCCGAGACAGGTACAATGAGCAGTTCTTC
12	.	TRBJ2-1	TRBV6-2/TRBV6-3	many	CASSEGYNEQFF	TGTGCCAGCAGTGAAGGGTACAATGAGCAGTTCTTC
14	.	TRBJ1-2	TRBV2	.	CASSVRVANYGYTF	TGTGCCAGCAGTGTCAGGGTCGCTAACTATGGCTACACCTTC
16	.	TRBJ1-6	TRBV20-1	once	CSARETAAWAHSPLHF	TGCAGTGCTAGAGAGACAGCGGCCTGGGCCCATTCACCCCTCCACTTT
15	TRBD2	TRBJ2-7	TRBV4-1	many	CASSHGGRALDEQYF	TGCGCCAGCAGCCACGGCGGGAGGGCCCTCGACGAGCAGTACTTC
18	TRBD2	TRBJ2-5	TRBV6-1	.	CASSGLASGRAGGETQYF	TGTGCCAGCAGTGGGCTGGCTAGCGGGAGGGCTGGGGGAGAGACCCAGTACTTC
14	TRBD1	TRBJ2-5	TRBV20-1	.	CSASRTGSEETQYF	TGCAGTGCTAGTAGGACAGGGTCTGAGGAGACCCAGTACTTC
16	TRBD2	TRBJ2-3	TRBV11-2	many	CASSPGSGSVTDTQYF	TGTGCCAGCAGCCCCGGTAGCGGGAGCGTCACAGATACGCAGTATTTT
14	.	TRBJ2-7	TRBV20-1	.	CSARGGRRANEQYF	TGCAGTGCTAGAGGGGGAAGGAGGGCCAACGAGCAGTACTTC
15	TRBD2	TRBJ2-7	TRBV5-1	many	CASSLPSSGIYEQYF	TGCGCCAGCAGCCTACCTTCTAGCGGGATTTACGAGCAGTACTTC
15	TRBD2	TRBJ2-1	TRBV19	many	CASSTSGRPYNEQFF	TGTGCCAGTAGTACCAGCGGGAGGCCCTACAATGAGCAGTTCTTC
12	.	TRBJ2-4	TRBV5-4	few	CASIGTKNIQYF	TGTGCCAGCATCGGGACTAAAAACATTCAGTACTTC
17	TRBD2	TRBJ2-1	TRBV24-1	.	CATSGLSGGSSYNEQFF	TGTGCCACCAGTGGTTTATCGGGAGGGAGCTCCTACAATGAGCAGTTCTTC
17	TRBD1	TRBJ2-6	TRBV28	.	CASSWGTAVSGANVLTF	TGTGCCAGCAGTTGGGGGACAGCCGTCTCTGGGGCCAACGTCCTGACTTTC
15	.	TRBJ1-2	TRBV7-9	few	CASSLALGHNYGYTF	TGTGCCAGCAGCTTAGCGCTGGGTCACAACTATGGCTACACCTTC
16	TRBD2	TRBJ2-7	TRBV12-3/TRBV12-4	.	CASSLATSSIPREQYF	TGTGCCAGCAGTCTAGCGACTAGCTCTATTCCCCGGGAGCAGTACTTC
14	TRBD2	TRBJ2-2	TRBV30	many	CAWRTSGNTGELFF	TGTGCCTGGAGAACTAGCGGCAACACCGGGGAGCTGTTTTTT
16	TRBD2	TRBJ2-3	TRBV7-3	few	CASSLTGAGGTDTQYF	TGTGCCAGCAGCTTAACCGGGGCGGGAGGGACAGATACGCAGTATTTT
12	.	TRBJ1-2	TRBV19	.	CASRDDSYGYTF	TGTGCCAGTAGGGATGACAGCTATGGCTACACCTTC
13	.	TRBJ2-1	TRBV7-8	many	CASNAGLLNEQFF	TGTGCCAGCAATGCGGGACTTCTAAATGAGCAGTTCTTC
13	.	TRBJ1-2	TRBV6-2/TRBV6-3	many	CASFAGTSYGYTF	TGTGCCTCCTTTGCCGGGACTTCCTATGGCTACACCTTC
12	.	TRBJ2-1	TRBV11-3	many	CASSPSGGEQFF	TGTGCCAGCAGCCCGAGTGGGGGGGAGCAGTTCTTC
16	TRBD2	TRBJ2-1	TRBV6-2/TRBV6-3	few	CASRGPAGGKYNEQFF	TGTGCCAGCAGAGGGCCCGCGGGAGGGAAATACAATGAGCAGTTCTTC
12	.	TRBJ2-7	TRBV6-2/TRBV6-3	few	CASSLTHYEQYF	TGTGCCAGCAGCTTGACCCACTACGAGCAGTACTTC
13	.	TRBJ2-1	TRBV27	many	CASSPGSWDEQFF	TGTGCCAGCAGTCCCGGGTCGTGGGATGAGCAGTTCTTC
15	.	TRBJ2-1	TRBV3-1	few	CASSQGSIGNSEQFF	TGTGCCAGCAGCCAAGGATCGATAGGGAATAGTGAGCAGTTCTTC
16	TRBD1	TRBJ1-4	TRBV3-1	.	CASSHLWTGSQGKLFF	TGTGCCAGCAGCCATCTGTGGACAGGGTCGCAAGGGAAACTGTTTTTT
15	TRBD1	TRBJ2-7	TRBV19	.	CASSTWTGSAYEQYF	TGTGCCAGTAGTACCTGGACAGGGTCCGCCTACGAGCAGTACTTC
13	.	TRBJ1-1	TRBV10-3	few	CAITGTGNTEAFF	TGTGCCATCACCGGGACGGGGAACACTGAAGCTTTCTTT
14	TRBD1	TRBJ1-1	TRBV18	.	CTSSRTGEGTEAFF	TGTACCAGCTCGCGGACAGGGGAAGGCACTGAAGCTTTCTTT
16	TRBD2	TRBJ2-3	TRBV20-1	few	CSARDNGGRATDTQYF	TGCAGTGCTAGAGATAACGGCGGGAGGGCCACAGATACGCAGTATTTT
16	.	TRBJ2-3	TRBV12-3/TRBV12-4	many	CASSAAGQLGTDTQYF	TGTGCCAGCAGTGCTGCGGGACAACTAGGCACAGATACGCAGTATTTT
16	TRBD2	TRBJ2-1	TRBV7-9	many	CASTPGSTREGDEQFF	TGTGCCAGCACCCCTGGCTCGACGCGGGAGGGAGATGAGCAGTTCTTC
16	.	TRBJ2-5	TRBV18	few	CASSPPKGEPQETQYF	TGTGCCAGCTCACCACCTAAGGGGGAGCCCCAAGAGACCCAGTACTTC
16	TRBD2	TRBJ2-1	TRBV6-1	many	CASSSGLASILNEQFF	TGTGCCAGCAGCTCCGGACTAGCGAGTATTCTCAATGAGCAGTTCTTC
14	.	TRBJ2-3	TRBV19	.	CASSISGVTDTQYF	TGTGCCAGTAGTATCTCGGGAGTCACAGATACGCAGTATTTT
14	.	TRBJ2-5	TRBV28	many	CASSSFPTEETQYF	TGTGCCAGCAGTTCTTTTCCCACCGAAGAGACCCAGTACTTC
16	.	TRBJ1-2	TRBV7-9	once	CASSHTILTASFGYTF	TGTGCCAGCAGCCACACGATTTTGACAGCCTCCTTTGGCTACACCTTC
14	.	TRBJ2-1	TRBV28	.	CASTVGRGSYEQFF	TGTGCCAGCACCGTCGGGAGAGGGTCCTACGAGCAGTTCTTC
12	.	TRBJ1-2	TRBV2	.	CASSEKSYGYTF	TGTGCCAGCAGTGAAAAAAGCTATGGCTACACCTTC
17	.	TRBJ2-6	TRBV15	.	CATSARKGFSGANVLTF	TGTGCCACCAGCGCCAGAAAGGGCTTCTCCGGGGCCAACGTCCTGACTTTC